Each of the 27 T cell receptor beta chains below was sequenced from the same sample in a study of sequential checkpoint blockade in melanoma. Treatment meaning: randomized to nivolumab then ipilimumab (arm A) or the reverse (arm B). TCRdb's copy holds only in-frame clones and misses some; the assay was immunoSEQ multiplex PCR. The sample has approximately 9,300 clones, roughly 75% seen once; the top ten hold around 10%. Here the sequenced sample was CD8+ T cells sorted from blood (inferred from file names), taken from a patient given nivolumab and ipilimumab in sequence. The receptors were gathered from a human donor with melanoma.

This clone appeared a few times. J is TRBJ2-1 and V is TRBV9, with D perhaps matching TRBD2 (6 bases). The CDR3 runs 15 residues. V lost 3 bases to trimming and J lost 7 bases, with 17 bases between them. Germline V gene data show CDR1 as SGDLS and CDR2 as YYNGEE. The CDR3 protein is CASSAEGNSLNEQFF. The CDR3 DNA sequence: TGTGCCAGCAGCGCGGAGGGTAATAGTTTGAATGAGCAGTTCTTC.

The chain carries TRBV9 and TRBJ1-2; a weak D match, TRBD1 (6 bases). With 4 bases removed from V and 2 bases from J, the gap between germline ends came to 24 bases. The CDR3 has 18 residues. Germline V gene data show CDR1 as SGDLS and CDR2 as YYNGEE. The CDR3 DNA reads as TGTGCCAGCAGCCCGGCGACGGGATTGGGGGCCCCAAACTATGGCTACACCTTC. Translation gives CASSPATGLGAPNYGYTF.

This CDR3 reads CASSYGGGSYEQYF. The CDR3 nucleotides are TGTGCCAGCAGTTACGGCGGGGGCTCCTACGAGCAGTACTTC. The V call is TRBV6-5, the J call TRBJ2-7; 7 bases are a match to TRBD2. This CDR3 is built from 14 residues. The V segment lost 2 bases and the J segment 0 bases; nucleotides outside the gene matches: 1. Germline CDR1 is MNHEY and CDR2 is SVGAGI.

This chain connects TRBV7-9 to TRBJ1-6; 7 bases are a match to TRBD1. V shed 2 bases and J 7 bases; nucleotides not matched to a gene: 5. Germline V CDR1 and CDR2: SEHNR, FQNEAQ (reference sequence). The CDR3 extends over 15 amino acids. The CDR3 protein is CASSLTDRPNSPLHF. The CDR3 DNA reads as TGTGCCAGCAGCTTAACGGACAGGCCAAATTCACCCCTCCACTTT.

This chain uses TRBV4-1 with TRBJ2-7, with D possibly TRBD1 on 5 matching bases. Trimming pared 2 bases from V and 0 bases from J, leaving 11 bases between. The germline CDR1 and CDR2 sequences are MGHRA and YSYEKL. This CDR3 has 15 amino acids. Here the CDR3 reads CASSQIAGNSYEQYF. In DNA, the CDR3 is TGCGCCAGCAGCCAAATTGCAGGGAACTCCTACGAGCAGTACTTC.

Written as DNA, the CDR3 is TGCGCCAGCAGTGATATAGCGGGAGGTTTGTACGAGCAGTACTTC. Protein: CASSDIAGGLYEQYF. The gene calls are TRBV10-1 and TRBJ2-7; TRBD2 matches 10 bases. The CDR3 is 15 amino acids. Germline trimming cut 3 bases from V and 4 bases from J; bases unmatched to any gene: 6. The germline gives CDR1 WNHNN, CDR2 SYGVQD (reference sequence).

This clone was observed a handful of times. The chain has TRBV10-1 and TRBJ2-2; possible D gene TRBD2, 5 bases. Per the germline V gene, CDR1 is WNHNN and CDR2 is SYGVQD (reference sequence). Trimming cost V 5 bases and J 5 bases, with 12 bases left between them. This CDR3 region has 14 residues. CDR3 coding DNA: TGCGCCAGCAGTTATACTACTAGAACCGGGGAGCTGTTTTTT. Protein sequence: CASSYTTRTGELFF.

The chain links TRBV19 to TRBJ2-1, with 7 bases lining up with TRBD1. Germline V lookup: CDR1 LNHDA, CDR2 SQIVND (reference sequence). V shed 8 bases and J 3 bases; nucleotides not matched to a gene: 10. This CDR3 comprises 15 residues. CDR3: CASETSGQHYNEQFF. In nucleotides, the CDR3 is TGTGCCAGTGAAACATCGGGACAGCACTACAATGAGCAGTTCTTC.

The chain uses TRBV4-1 and TRBJ2-7; 13 positions agree with TRBD2. The CDR3 has 18 residues. Germline V lookup: CDR1 MGHRA, CDR2 YSYEKL. Germline trimming cut 4 bases from V and 3 bases from J; bases unmatched to any gene: 12. CDR3 nucleotide sequence: TGCGCCAGCAGCCCCCAGGGACTAGCGGGGACAGTGAGCTACGAGCAGTACTTC. Amino acid sequence: CASSPQGLAGTVSYEQYF.

In its sample, this clone ranks as large. V and J are TRBV28 and TRBJ2-7; no reliable D call. V lost 6 bases, J lost 4 bases, and 10 bases lay in between. This CDR3 comprises 12 residues. CDR1 MDHEN and CDR2 SYDVKM come from the germline V gene. CDR3 loop: CASSPDTYEQYF. In DNA form, the CDR3 reads TGTGCCAGCAGCCCAGACACATACGAGCAGTACTTC.

This clone has just a few counts. The chain couples TRBV4-3 to TRBJ2-1; no clear D. CDR1 and CDR2 (germline): LGHNA, YSLEER. The length of the CDR3 is 14 residues. Trimming stripped 0 bases from V and 4 bases from J, with 7 bases between. CDR3 DNA: TGCGCCAGCAGCCAAGATCCCATTTACAATGAGCAGTTCTTC. It codes for CASSQDPIYNEQFF.

CDR3 in DNA: TGTGCCAGCAGCCCCGAACAGGGATCGACTAACTATGGCTACACCTTC. Its protein product is CASSPEQGSTNYGYTF. The rearrangement links TRBV9 to TRBJ1-2; tentatively, D is TRBD1 (6 bases). CDR1 and CDR2 from the germline V gene are SGDLS and YYNGEE. The ends were cut back, 4 bases at V and 0 bases at J, with 16 bases in the middle. The CDR3 loop spans 16 amino acids. The variable domain in full, with the rest retrieved from reference TRBV9 and TRBJ1-2, is DSGVTQTPKHLITATGQRVTLRCSPRSGDLSVYWYQQSLDQGLQFLIQYYNGEERAKGNILERFSAQQFPDLHSELNLSSLELGDSALYFCASSPEQGSTNYGYTFGSGTRLTVV.

This clone occurred a few times. V and J are TRBV6-4 and TRBJ1-2; 7 bases fit TRBD1. Trimming removed 0 bases from V and 7 bases from J; junction bases left unmatched: 2. This CDR3 region has 13 residues. Germline loops: CDR1 MRHNA, CDR2 SNTAGT. CDR3 loop: CASSDSTGSGYTF. CDR3 sequence (DNA): TGTGCCAGCAGTGACTCGACAGGGAGTGGCTACACCTTC.

This chain connects TRBV6-5 to TRBJ2-1, with a tentative D call TRBD2 (6 bases). CDR1 and CDR2 from the germline V gene are MNHEY and SVGAGI. Trimming took off 7 bases at V and 4 bases at J, with 17 bases between the two ends. CDR3 size: 15 residues. DNA for the CDR3: TGTGCCAGCAAGTTGGGTAGCGGAGAATACAATGAGCAGTTCTTC. This codes for CASKLGSGEYNEQFF.

This clone was detected a few times. The chain has TRBV7-9 and TRBJ2-4, with D perhaps matching TRBD2 (6 bases). V dropped 2 bases and J dropped 8 bases, with 13 bases sitting between them. The CDR3 is 14 residues long. CDR1 and CDR2 from the germline V gene are SEHNR and FQNEAQ (reference sequence). CDR3 sequence (DNA): TGTGCCAGCAGCTTATCCGAACTAGCCCACATTCAGTACTTC. It translates to CASSLSELAHIQYF.

The chain joins TRBV5-1 to TRBJ1-1, with D possibly TRBD1 on 5 matching bases. Germline CDR1 reads SGHRS; CDR2 reads YFSETQ. This CDR3 spans 17 amino acids. The V and J ends lost 0 bases and 0 bases respectively, with 15 bases between them. The CDR3 sequence: CASSLGQFLTMNTEAFF. Here the CDR3 DNA reads TGCGCCAGCAGCTTGGGACAGTTCCTTACCATGAACACTGAAGCTTTCTTT.

The V call is TRBV30, the J call TRBJ1-1; D unresolved. Germline V lookup: CDR1 GTSNPN, CDR2 SVGIG (reference sequence). Trimming took 2 bases from V and 1 from J, leaving 5 bases between them. This CDR3 is built from 12 residues. This CDR3 is CAWSTQNTEAFF. CDR3 coding DNA: TGTGCCTGGAGTACACAGAACACTGAAGCTTTCTTT.

The CDR3 loop is CASGQGSYNEQFF. The CDR3 DNA is TGTGCTAGTGGGCAGGGCTCCTACAATGAGCAGTTCTTC. V usage is TRBV19 and J usage is TRBJ2-1, with a weak D call TRBD1 (5 bases). Germline V gene data show CDR1 as LNHDA and CDR2 as SQIVND (reference sequence). The CDR3 extends over 13 amino acids. Filled out from reference TRBV19 and TRBJ2-1, the complete variable domain reads DGGITQSPKYLFRKEGQNVTLSCEQNLNHDAMYWYRQDPGQGLRLIYYSQIVNDFQKGDIAEGYSVSREKKESFPLTVTSAQKNPTAFYLCASGQGSYNEQFFGPGTRLTVL.

By share, this clone ranks as medium-sized. The chain carries TRBV10-3 and TRBJ2-7; 10 bases agree with TRBD1. The V segment lost 6 bases and the J segment 6 bases; nucleotides outside the gene matches: 17. Germline V gene sequence: CDR1 ENHRY, CDR2 SYGVKD. The CDR3 is 17 amino acids. CDR3 sequence: CAISAEPGQGLLREQYF. CDR3 bases: TGTGCCATCAGCGCGGAACCGGGACAGGGGCTTTTACGCGAGCAGTACTTC.

Turning to this clone: One junction end disagrees with the germline gene, perhaps due to a read error. Other DNA sequences of this sample code for an identical CDR3. The rearrangement uses TRBV5-4 and TRBJ1-1, with D uncertain. This CDR3 contains 14 residues. From germline, CDR1 is SGHNT and CDR2 YYREEE (reference sequence). In DNA, the CDR3 is TGTGCCAGCAGCTTTGACGGGGAGAACACTGAGGCTTTCTTT. Translating gives CASSFDGENTEAFF. Complete variable domain (other parts from reference TRBV5-4 and TRBJ1-1): ETGVTQSPTHLIKTRGQQVTLRCSSQSGHNTVSWYQQALGQGPQFIFQYYREEENGRGNFPPRFSGLQFPNYSSELNVNALELDDSALYLCASSFDGENTEAFFGQGTRLTVV.

The chain combines TRBV2 with TRBJ2-7, with 10 bases lining up with TRBD2. This CDR3 has 14 amino acids. The ends lost 3 bases at V and 4 bases at J; junction bases unmatched: 3. Germline loops: CDR1 SNHLY, CDR2 FYNNEI. The CDR3 region is CASSEASGSYEQYF. The DNA for the CDR3 is TGTGCCAGCAGTGAGGCTAGCGGGAGTTACGAGCAGTACTTC.

This chain joins TRBV9 and TRBJ2-5, with 8 bases aligning to TRBD2. This CDR3 region has 15 residues. Germline V lookup: CDR1 SGDLS, CDR2 YYNGEE. Trimming took 0 bases from V and 4 from J; bases not matched to a gene: 5. The CDR3 region is CASSVGTAGGETQYF. CDR3 bases: TGTGCCAGCAGCGTAGGGACGGCGGGAGGAGAGACCCAGTACTTC.

This clone showed up just a few times. The chain links TRBV19 to TRBJ2-7, with 11 positions matching TRBD2. This CDR3 has 15 residues. Per germline, CDR1 LNHDA and CDR2 SQIVND (reference sequence). V shed 8 bases and J 2 bases; nucleotides not matched to a gene: 8. Here the CDR3 reads CASSKGLAVAYEQYF. CDR3 sequence (DNA): TGTGCCAGTTCGAAGGGACTAGCGGTTGCCTACGAGCAGTACTTC.

The V call is TRBV5-8, the J call TRBJ2-3; TRBD2 agrees at 7 bases. This CDR3 is 14 amino acids long. The germline V gene encodes CDR1 SGHTS and CDR2 YDEGEE. The V segment lost 5 bases and the J segment 3 bases; nucleotides outside the gene matches: 6. The CDR3 reads CASRERERTDTQYF. The CDR3 DNA sequence: TGTGCCAGCAGAGAGCGGGAACGGACAGATACGCAGTATTTT.

The rearrangement joins TRBV9 to TRBJ1-2; 9 bases match TRBD1. Per germline, CDR1 SGDLS and CDR2 YYNGEE. The V and J ends lost 4 bases and 3 bases, in that order; junction bases with no gene match: 7. The CDR3 sequence is 15 residues long. DNA for the CDR3: TGTGCCAGCAGCTTAACAGGGGGCAGCGACTATGGCTACACCTTC. Translated: CASSLTGGSDYGYTF.

The chain recombines TRBV7-3 with TRBJ2-7; 10 nucleotides agree with TRBD2. This CDR3 has 17 amino acids. V shed 2 bases, J shed 5 bases, and the junction held 12 bases outside the gene matches. Germline V gene data show CDR1 as SGHTA and CDR2 as FQGTGA. CDR3 protein: CASSLLGGLAEQDEQYF. In DNA, the CDR3 is TGTGCCAGCAGCTTACTCGGAGGACTAGCGGAGCAAGACGAGCAGTACTTC.

The chain couples TRBV28 to TRBJ2-7, with D maybe TRBD2 (6 bases). The V and J ends lost 6 bases and 3 bases respectively, with 24 bases between them. Per germline, CDR1 MDHEN and CDR2 SYDVKM. The CDR3 is made up of 17 amino acids. The CDR3 spells CASSPTGVLAWGYEQYF. The DNA for the CDR3 is TGTGCCAGCAGCCCCACGGGGGTCCTAGCGTGGGGCTACGAGCAGTACTTC.